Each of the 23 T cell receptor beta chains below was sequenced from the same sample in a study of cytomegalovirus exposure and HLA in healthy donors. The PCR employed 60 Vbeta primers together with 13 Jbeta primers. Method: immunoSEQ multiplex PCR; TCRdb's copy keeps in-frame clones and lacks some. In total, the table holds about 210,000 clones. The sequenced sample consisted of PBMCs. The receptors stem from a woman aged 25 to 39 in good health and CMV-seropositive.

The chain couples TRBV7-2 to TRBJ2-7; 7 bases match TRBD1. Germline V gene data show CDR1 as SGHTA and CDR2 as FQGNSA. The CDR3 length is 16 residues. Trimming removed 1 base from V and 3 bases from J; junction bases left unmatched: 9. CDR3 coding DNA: TGTGCCAGCAGCTTAGGAATGATCGCAGGGGGCTACGAGCAGTACTTC. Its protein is CASSLGMIAGGYEQYF.

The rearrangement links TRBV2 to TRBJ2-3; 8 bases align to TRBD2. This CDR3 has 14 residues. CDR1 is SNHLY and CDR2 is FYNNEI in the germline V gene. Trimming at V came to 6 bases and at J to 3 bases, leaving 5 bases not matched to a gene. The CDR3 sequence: CASSGSGTTDTQYF. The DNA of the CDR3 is TGTGCCAGCAGCGGTAGCGGGACTACAGATACGCAGTATTTT.

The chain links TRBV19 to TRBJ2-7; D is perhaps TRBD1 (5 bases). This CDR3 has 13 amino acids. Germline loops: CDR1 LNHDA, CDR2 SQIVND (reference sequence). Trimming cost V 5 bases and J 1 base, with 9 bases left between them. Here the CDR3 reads CASSPRQSYEQYF. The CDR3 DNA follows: TGTGCCAGTAGTCCCAGACAGTCCTACGAGCAGTACTTC.

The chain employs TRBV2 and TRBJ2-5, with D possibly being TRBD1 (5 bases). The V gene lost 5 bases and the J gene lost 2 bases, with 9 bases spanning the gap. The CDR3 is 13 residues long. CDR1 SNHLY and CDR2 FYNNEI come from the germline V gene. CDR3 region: CASSIDRQETQYF. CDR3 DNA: TGTGCCAGCAGTATAGACAGACAAGAGACCCAGTACTTC.

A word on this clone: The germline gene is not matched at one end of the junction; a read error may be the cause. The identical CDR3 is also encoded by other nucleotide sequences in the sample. The CDR3 protein is CSVERGGAPFLNTEAFF. The CDR3 coding sequence is TGCAGCGTTGAACGAGGTGGGGCCCCATTTTTAAACACTGAAGCTTTCTTC. This rearrangement joins TRBV29-1 to TRBJ1-1, with D tentatively TRBD1 (5 bases). CDR3 length: 17 residues. The V gene's germline CDR1 is SQVTM and CDR2 ANQGSEA.

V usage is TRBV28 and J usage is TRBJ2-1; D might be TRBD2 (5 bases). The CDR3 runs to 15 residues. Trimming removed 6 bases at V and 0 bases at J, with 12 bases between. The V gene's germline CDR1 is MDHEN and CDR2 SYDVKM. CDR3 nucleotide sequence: TGTGCCAGCAGGGGGAGTGGCGGCTCCTACAATGAGCAGTTCTTC. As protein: CASRGSGGSYNEQFF. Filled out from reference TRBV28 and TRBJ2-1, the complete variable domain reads DVKVTQSSRYLVKRTGEKVFLECVQDMDHENMFWYRQDPGLGLRLIYFSYDVKMKEKGDIPEGYSVSREKKERFSLILESASTNQTSMYLCASRGSGGSYNEQFFGPGTRLTVL.

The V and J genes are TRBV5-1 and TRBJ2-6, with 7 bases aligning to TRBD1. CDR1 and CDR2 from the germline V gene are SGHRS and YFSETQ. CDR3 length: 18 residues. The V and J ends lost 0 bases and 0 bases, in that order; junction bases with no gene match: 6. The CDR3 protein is CASSLGGTDPSGANVLTF. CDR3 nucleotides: TGCGCCAGCAGCTTGGGTGGGACAGACCCCTCTGGGGCCAACGTCCTGACTTTC.

The CDR3 reads CASSFEREGRETQYF. CDR3 coding DNA: TGTGCCAGCAGTTTCGAGCGGGAGGGGCGGGAGACCCAGTACTTC. This chain links TRBV28 with TRBJ2-5, with 10 positions matching TRBD2. V lost 3 bases and J lost 5; bases outside the gene matches: 6. CDR1 is MDHEN and CDR2 is SYDVKM in the germline V gene. This CDR3 spans 15 amino acids. The variable domain in full, with the rest retrieved from reference TRBV28 and TRBJ2-5, is DVKVTQSSRYLVKRTGEKVFLECVQDMDHENMFWYRQDPGLGLRLIYFSYDVKMKEKGDIPEGYSVSREKKERFSLILESASTNQTSMYLCASSFEREGRETQYFGPGTRLLVL.

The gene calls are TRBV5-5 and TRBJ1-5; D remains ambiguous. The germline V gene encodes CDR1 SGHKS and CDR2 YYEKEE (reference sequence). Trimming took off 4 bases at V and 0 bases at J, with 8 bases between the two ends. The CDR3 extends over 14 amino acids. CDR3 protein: CASSRRDSNQPQHF. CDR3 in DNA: TGTGCCAGCAGCCGTCGGGATAGCAATCAGCCCCAGCATTTT.

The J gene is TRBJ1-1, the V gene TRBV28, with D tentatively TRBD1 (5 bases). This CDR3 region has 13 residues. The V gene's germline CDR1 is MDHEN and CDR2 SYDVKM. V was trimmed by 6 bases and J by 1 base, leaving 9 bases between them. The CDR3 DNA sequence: TGTGCCAGCAGCCGTGACAGGAACACTGAAGCTTTCTTT. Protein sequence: CASSRDRNTEAFF.

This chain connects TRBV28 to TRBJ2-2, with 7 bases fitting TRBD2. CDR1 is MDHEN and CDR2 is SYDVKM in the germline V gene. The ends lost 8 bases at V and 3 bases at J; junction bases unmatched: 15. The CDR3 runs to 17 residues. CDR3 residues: CASLEGTASGYTGELFF. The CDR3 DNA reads TGTGCCAGCCTCGAAGGAACGGCTAGCGGATACACCGGGGAGCTGTTTTTT. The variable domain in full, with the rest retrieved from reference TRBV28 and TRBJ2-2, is DVKVTQSSRYLVKRTGEKVFLECVQDMDHENMFWYRQDPGLGLRLIYFSYDVKMKEKGDIPEGYSVSREKKERFSLILESASTNQTSMYLCASLEGTASGYTGELFFGEGSRLTVL.

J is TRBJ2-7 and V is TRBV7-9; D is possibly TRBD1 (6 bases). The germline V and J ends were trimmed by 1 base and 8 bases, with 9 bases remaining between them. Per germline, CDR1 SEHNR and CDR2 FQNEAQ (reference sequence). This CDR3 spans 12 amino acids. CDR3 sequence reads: CASSLETGQQYF. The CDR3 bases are TGTGCCAGCAGCTTAGAAACAGGGCAGCAGTACTTC.

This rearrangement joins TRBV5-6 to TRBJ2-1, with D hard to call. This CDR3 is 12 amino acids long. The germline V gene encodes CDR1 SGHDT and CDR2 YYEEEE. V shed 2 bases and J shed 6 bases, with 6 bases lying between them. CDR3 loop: CASSFLSNEQFF. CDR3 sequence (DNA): TGTGCCAGCAGCTTCCTCTCCAATGAGCAGTTCTTC.

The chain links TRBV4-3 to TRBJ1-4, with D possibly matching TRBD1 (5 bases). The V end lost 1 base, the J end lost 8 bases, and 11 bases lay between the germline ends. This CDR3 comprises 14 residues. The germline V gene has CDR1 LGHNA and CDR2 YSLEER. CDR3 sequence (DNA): TGCGCCAGCAGCCAAGTGCAGGGAAAGGAAAAACTGTTTTTT. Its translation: CASSQVQGKEKLFF.

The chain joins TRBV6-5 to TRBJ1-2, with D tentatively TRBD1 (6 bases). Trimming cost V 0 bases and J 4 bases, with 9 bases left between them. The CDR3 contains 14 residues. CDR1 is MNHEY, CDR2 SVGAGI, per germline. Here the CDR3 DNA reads TGTGCCAGCAGTTACTCTACAGGGCCCTATGGCTACACCTTC. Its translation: CASSYSTGPYGYTF.

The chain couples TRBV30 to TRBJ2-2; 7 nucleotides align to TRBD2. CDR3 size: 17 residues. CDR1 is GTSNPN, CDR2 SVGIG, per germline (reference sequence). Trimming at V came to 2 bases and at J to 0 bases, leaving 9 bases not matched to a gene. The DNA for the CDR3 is TGTGCCTGGAGTCTCCAGCGGGGAATAGCGAACACCGGGGAGCTGTTTTTT. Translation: CAWSLQRGIANTGELFF.

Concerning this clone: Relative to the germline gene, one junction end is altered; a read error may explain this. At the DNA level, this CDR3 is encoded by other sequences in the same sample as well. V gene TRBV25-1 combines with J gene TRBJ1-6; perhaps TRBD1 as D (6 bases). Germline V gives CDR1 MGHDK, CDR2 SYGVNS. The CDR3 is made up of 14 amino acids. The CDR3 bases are TGTGCCAGCAGTCTACAGGGCTATAATTCACCCCTCCACTTC. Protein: CASSLQGYNSPLHF.

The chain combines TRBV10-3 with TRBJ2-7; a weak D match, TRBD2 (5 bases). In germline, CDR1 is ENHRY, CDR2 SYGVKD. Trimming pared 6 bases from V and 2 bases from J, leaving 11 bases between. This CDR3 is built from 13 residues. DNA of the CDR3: TGTGCCATCAGGAAAGACGGGACCTACGAGCAGTACTTC. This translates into CAIRKDGTYEQYF.

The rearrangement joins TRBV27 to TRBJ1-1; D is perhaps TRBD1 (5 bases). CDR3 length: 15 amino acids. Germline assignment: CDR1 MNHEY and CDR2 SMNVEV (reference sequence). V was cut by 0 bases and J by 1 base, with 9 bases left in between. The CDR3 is CASSLSPTGNTEAFF. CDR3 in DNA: TGTGCCAGCAGTTTATCCCCTACAGGGAACACTGAAGCTTTCTTT.

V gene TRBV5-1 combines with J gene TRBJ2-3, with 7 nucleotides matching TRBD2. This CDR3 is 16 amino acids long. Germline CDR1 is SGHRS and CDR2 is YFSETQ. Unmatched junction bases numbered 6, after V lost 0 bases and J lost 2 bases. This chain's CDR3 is CASSLGGAGFTDTQYF. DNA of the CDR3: TGCGCCAGCAGCTTGGGTGGAGCGGGGTTCACAGATACGCAGTATTTT.

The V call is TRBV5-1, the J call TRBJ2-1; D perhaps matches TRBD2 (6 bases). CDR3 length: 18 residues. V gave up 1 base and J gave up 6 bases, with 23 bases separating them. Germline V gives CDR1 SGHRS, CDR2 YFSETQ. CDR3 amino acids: CASSLKFSGGEAGNEQFF. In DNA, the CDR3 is TGCGCCAGCAGCTTGAAGTTTTCAGGAGGGGAGGCCGGCAATGAGCAGTTCTTC.

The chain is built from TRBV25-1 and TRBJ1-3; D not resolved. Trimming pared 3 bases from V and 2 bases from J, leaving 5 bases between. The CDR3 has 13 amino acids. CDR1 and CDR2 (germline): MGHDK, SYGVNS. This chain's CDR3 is CASSERTGNTIYF. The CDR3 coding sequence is TGTGCCAGCAGTGAGAGGACTGGAAACACCATATATTTT.

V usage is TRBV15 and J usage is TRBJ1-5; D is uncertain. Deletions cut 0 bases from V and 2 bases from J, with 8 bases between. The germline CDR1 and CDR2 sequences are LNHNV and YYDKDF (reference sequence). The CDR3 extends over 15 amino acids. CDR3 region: CATSRDRQGNQPQHF. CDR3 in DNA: TGTGCCACCAGCAGAGATCGTCAGGGCAATCAGCCCCAGCATTTT. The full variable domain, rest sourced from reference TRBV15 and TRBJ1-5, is DAMVIQNPRYQVTQFGKPVTLSCSQTLNHNVMYWYQQKSSQAPKLLFHYYDKDFNNEADTPDNFQSRRPNTSFCFLDIRSPGLGDTAMYLCATSRDRQGNQPQHFGDGTRLSIL.